The T cell receptor beta chain under discussion was sequenced for a study of T cell responses to AZD1222 COVID-19 vaccine. Clones were sequenced by immunoSEQ multiplex PCR, and TCRdb holds only the in-frame ones, with some missing. The repertoire holds approximately 110,000 clones, with 70% to 90% as singletons. The study pooled second doses at about 4 or about 12 weeks. V was clipped by 5 bases and J by 4 bases; unmatched bases: 6. Per germline, CDR1 LGHNT and CDR2 FRNRAP. This CDR3 has 15 amino acids. The chain recombines TRBV12-5 with TRBJ2-5, with 11 bases lining up with TRBD2. The sample in question was peripheral blood, obtained 28 days after the second AZD1222 dose. This TCR was recovered from an adult who received the AZD1222 COVID-19 vaccine. CDR3 in amino acids: CASGQGTSGAETQYF. The CDR3 nucleotides read TGTGCTAGTGGTCAGGGGACTAGCGGAGCAGAGACCCAGTACTTC.